Below are 18 T cell receptor beta chains sequenced from a single sample in a study of regulatory T cells in long-lasting Graves disease. Libraries of TCR beta came from iRepertoire HTBI primers plus Arm-PCR of CDR3 regions. In TCRdb, the multiplex PCR reads were re-called with MiXCR into one record per CDR3 protein. The table records approximately 270,000 distinct CDR3 sequences, 15% to 20% of them present only once. Described time point: newly diagnosed GD, antithyroid drugs for less than 3 months. PBMC RNA was the source of the TCR library. The same sample was also used in a study of T cells in Graves' hyperthyroidism and ophthalmopathy.

This material consisted of peripheral blood mononuclear cells (PBMCs), taken at new diagnosis, from a patient treated with antithyroid drugs. The receptors stem from a woman in her 30s with Graves disease.

This clonotype has ten or more counts. This chain connects TRBV5-8 to TRBJ2-1, with a weak D call TRBD2 (6 bases). The CDR3 is 15 amino acids. The V gene lost 5 bases and the J gene lost 2 bases, with 14 bases spanning the gap. Germline CDR1 SGHTS, CDR2 YDEGEE. CDR3 DNA: TGTGCCAGCAGTACGGGACTCATGACCTACAATGAGCAGTTCTTC. This sequence encodes CASSTGLMTYNEQFF.

Many counts were recorded for this clonotype. CDR3 DNA sequence: TGCAGTGCTTTGACGACCCAAGATCTCTACGAGCAGTACTTC. Protein product: CSALTTQDLYEQYF. The genes are TRBV20-1 and TRBJ2-7; D unclear. The V end was cut by 5 bases, the J end by 3 bases, with 17 bases between. This CDR3 comprises 14 residues. The germline CDR1 and CDR2 sequences are DFQATT and SNEGSKA (reference sequence).

This clonotype occurred many times. V and J are TRBV6-1 and TRBJ1-1, with no clear D. V lost 2 bases and J 3 bases, leaving 1 base between the germline ends. This CDR3 is 11 amino acids long. The germline V gene has CDR1 MNHNS and CDR2 SASEGT. The CDR3: CASSEYTEAFF. The CDR3 region has the DNA TGTGCCAGCAGTGAATACACTGAAGCTTTCTTT.

As to this clonotype: This CDR3 is missing its conserved last phenylalanine or tryptophan, likely due to a read error. The genes are TRBV4-1 and TRBJ1-4; D call uncertain. Between the trimmed V and J ends, which lost 2 bases and 2 bases, there was a span of 18 bases. This CDR3 is 18 amino acids long. Germline V CDR1 and CDR2: MGHRA, YSYEKL. The CDR3 spells CASSQRTGPRSTNEKLFL. The CDR3 nucleotides are TGCGCCAGCAGCCAACGGACGGGCCCCCGGTCGACTAATGAAAAACTGTTTCTT.

This clonotype appeared many times. V usage is TRBV12-3 or TRBV12-4 and J usage is TRBJ1-1; TRBD1 agrees at 7 bases. J gave up 3 bases and V 1 base, and 5 bases lay outside the gene matches. The CDR3 covers 15 residues. The CDR3 loop is CASSLVQGGDTEAFF. CDR3 bases: TGTGCCAGCAGTTTAGTGCAGGGGGGGGACACTGAAGCTTTCTTT.

V gene TRBV20-1 combines with J gene TRBJ1-2; 9 bases fit TRBD1. J was trimmed by 6 bases and V by 6 bases; bases with no gene match: 11. The CDR3 sequence is 14 residues long. The germline gives CDR1 DFQATT, CDR2 SNEGSKA (reference sequence). Written as DNA, the CDR3 is TGCAGTGCACGGGACAGGGCCGAACTTCATGGCTACACCTTC. Its translation is CSARDRAELHGYTF.

The V call is TRBV20-1, the J call TRBJ1-2, with TRBD1 identical over 7 bases. Trimming cost V 4 bases and J 8 bases; bases outside gene matches: 4. The CDR3 is made up of 11 amino acids. Germline loops: CDR1 DFQATT, CDR2 SNEGSKA (reference sequence). The CDR3 region is CSAIQGRGYTF. In DNA form, the CDR3 reads TGCAGTGCTATACAGGGGCGAGGCTACACCTTC.

V usage is TRBV5-6 and J usage is TRBJ2-2; D call uncertain. Per the germline V gene, CDR1 is SGHDT and CDR2 is YYEEEE. The germline V and J ends were trimmed by 3 bases and 4 bases, with 10 bases remaining between them. The CDR3 consists of 14 residues. CDR3 DNA sequence: TGTGCCAGCAGCTCTACAGCACTCACCGGGGAGCTGTTTTTT. This encodes CASSSTALTGELFF.

This clonotype has at least ten counts. This chain connects TRBV2 to TRBJ1-6; 7 bases match TRBD1. Germline V gene sequence: CDR1 SNHLY, CDR2 FYNNEI. This CDR3 region has 13 residues. With 11 bases clipped from V and 9 bases from J, the junction kept 10 bases outside the gene matches. The CDR3 nucleotides read TGTGCCGCCGGACAGGTGGATGTTTCACCCCTCCACTTT. Protein: CAAGQVDVSPLHF.

Ten or more counts support this clonotype. J is TRBJ1-2 and V is TRBV11-2, with D unresolved. Germline V gene data show CDR1 as SGHAT and CDR2 as FQNNGV. V lost 5 bases and J lost 6, with 13 bases in between. The CDR3 sequence is 13 residues long. The CDR3 DNA reads as TGTGCCAGCAGCCGTGACCTAGGGCATGGCTACACCTTC. Translating gives CASSRDLGHGYTF.

This clonotype was detected many times. The junction departs from the called germline gene at one end, perhaps through a read error. CDR3 sequence: CASSLRLAQETQYF. DNA for the CDR3: TGTGCTAGCAGCCTACGACTAGCGCAAGAGACCCAGTACTTC. The genes are TRBV7-7 and TRBJ2-5; 8 nucleotides match TRBD2. The CDR3 totals 14 residues. Germline V CDR1 and CDR2: SSHAT, FNYEAQ (reference sequence). The complete variable domain, with remaining parts taken from reference TRBV7-7 and TRBJ2-5, reads GAGVSQSPRYKVTKRGQDVTLRCDPISSHATLYWYQQALGQGPEFLTYFNYEAQPDKSGLPSDRFSAERPEGSISTLTIQRTEQRDSAMYRCASSLRLAQETQYFGPGTRLLVL.

This clonotype was detected a few times. The chain has TRBV19 and TRBJ2-2; D gene unclear. V lost 1 base to trimming and J lost 7 bases, with 13 bases between them. The CDR3 totals 15 residues. Germline-derived CDR1 and CDR2 are LNHDA and SQIVND (reference sequence). In nucleotides, the CDR3 is TGTGCCAGTAGTATAGGGTCGGCTCTCGGCGGGGAGCTGTTTTTT. It is translated as CASSIGSALGGELFF.

The CDR3 DNA is TGTGCCTGGAGTGTAACCGGGCGGAGCTCCTACAATGAGCAGTTCTTC. Protein: CAWSVTGRSSYNEQFF. This chain uses TRBV30 with TRBJ2-1; no clear D. This CDR3 region has 16 residues. The V gene's germline CDR1 is GTSNPN and CDR2 SVGIG (reference sequence). Trimming removed 0 bases from V and 0 bases from J, with 12 bases in between.

This rearrangement joins TRBV5-4 to TRBJ1-1; 9 nucleotides match TRBD1. This CDR3 spans 14 amino acids. The ends lost 0 bases at V and 10 bases at J; junction bases unmatched: 7. The V gene's germline CDR1 is SGHNT and CDR2 YYREEE (reference sequence). CDR3 coding DNA: TGTGCCAGCAGCTTGGCTCCGGACAGGGGACCAGCTTTCTTT. Protein product: CASSLAPDRGPAFF. Variable domain in full (rest from reference TRBV5-4 and TRBJ1-1): ETGVTQSPTHLIKTRGQQVTLRCSSQSGHNTVSWYQQALGQGPQFIFQYYREEENGRGNFPPRFSGLQFPNYSSELNVNALELDDSALYLCASSLAPDRGPAFFGQGTRLTVV.

Details on this clonotype: This clone may be a read error of a much larger clone one base away. The V and J genes are TRBV25-1 and TRBJ2-1; 9 positions match TRBD1. This CDR3 has 15 amino acids. Germline V CDR1 and CDR2: MGHDK, SYGVNS. V shed 4 bases and J 9 bases; nucleotides not matched to a gene: 10. The CDR3 sequence is CASSGLPDRGTEQFF. The CDR3 DNA reads TGTGCCAGCAGTGGCCTCCCAGACAGGGGGACTGAGCAGTTCTTC.

This clonotype was recorded at least ten times. One end of the junction fails to match germline, which may point to a read error. This sequence joins TRBV20-1 and TRBJ1-6; the D is unclear. Germline CDR1 reads DFQATT; CDR2 reads SNEGSKA (reference sequence). The CDR3 covers 14 residues. The CDR3 is CSARDGPDKSPLHF. In DNA form, the CDR3 reads TGCAGTGCTAGAGATGGCCCCGATAAGTCACCCCTCCACTTT.

This clonotype appeared a few times. A read error may be the cause here, since a much bigger clone is one base away. The CDR3 sequence is CASSEWSNTEASF. For the CDR3, the DNA is TGTGCCAGCAGTGAATGGAGCAACACTGAAGCTTCCTTT. This chain connects TRBV2 to TRBJ1-1, with no clear D. CDR1 and CDR2 (germline): SNHLY, FYNNEI. The CDR3 runs 13 residues.

This chain links TRBV5-1 with TRBJ2-2; 8 nucleotides match TRBD1. V shed 3 bases and J 3 bases; nucleotides not matched to a gene: 10. CDR3 length: 17 residues. Germline V lookup: CDR1 SGHRS, CDR2 YFSETQ. In DNA, the CDR3 is TGCGCCAGCAGCTATTTCAGGGGGCGGTTCGACACCGGGGAGCTGTTTTTT. It codes for CASSYFRGRFDTGELFF.